These T cell receptor beta chains were read from a single sample in a study of blood T cell repertoires in COVID-19. Profiling relied on immunoSEQ multiplex PCR, and the TCRdb table lists in-frame clones only, not all of them. In the table there are about 300,000 clones, about nine tenths of which are singletons. Source material: peripheral blood. All receptors derive from a woman in her twenties or thirties with COVID-19, enrolled during active disease. Both conserved end residues are part of each CDR3. A D gene is named only where the DNA matches it firmly. Size is omitted from some rows. Given values are once, few, many or a class for expanded clones.

>TRBV13|-|-|TRBJ1-1
CASSLELQASMNTEAFF
TGTGCCAGCAGCTTAGAATTGCAGGCAAGCATGAACACTGAAGCTTTCTTT
>TRBV28|TRBD1|-|TRBJ1-6
CASREPGQQTPLHF
TGTGCCAGCAGAGAACCGGGACAGCAAACCCCCCTCCACTTT
>TRBV19|TRBD1|once|TRBJ1-2
CASSIQGANYGYTF
TGTGCCAGTAGTATCCAGGGGGCGAACTATGGCTACACCTTC
>TRBV28|-|few|TRBJ2-7
CASSLQVYEQYF
TGTGCCAGCAGTTTACAGGTCTACGAGCAGTACTTC
>TRBV3-1/TRBV3-2|TRBD2|-|TRBJ2-5
CASSPWGGSVRKTQYF
TGTGCCAGCAGCCCATGGGGAGGGTCAGTAAGAAAGACCCAGTACTTC
>TRBV2|TRBD2|-|TRBJ2-7
CASEGLAADEQYF
TGTGCCAGCGAGGGACTAGCGGCAGACGAGCAGTACTTC
>TRBV20-1|TRBD2|-|TRBJ2-7
CSAIREGRQYF
TGCAGTGCCATCCGGGAGGGGCGGCAGTACTTC
>TRBV2|-|-|TRBJ1-2
CASRAAGTTYGYTF
TGTGCCAGCAGGGCGGCCGGGACAACCTATGGCTACACCTTC
>TRBV2|TRBD1|-|TRBJ1-6
CASSGQGAIYNSPLHF
TGTGCCAGCAGTGGACAGGGGGCCATCTATAATTCACCCCTCCACTTT
>TRBV6-5|TRBD1|-|TRBJ1-6
CASSYSTGFLSPLHF
TGTGCCAGCAGTTACTCGACAGGGTTTCTTTCACCCCTCCACTTT
>TRBV24-1|TRBD1|-|TRBJ1-1
CATSDGPGTGGAFF
TGTGCCACCAGTGACGGCCCCGGGACAGGGGGAGCTTTCTTT
>TRBV3-1/TRBV3-2|-|-|TRBJ1-4
CASSPYLNEKLFF
TGTGCCAGCAGCCCCTACCTTAATGAAAAACTGTTTTTT
>TRBV19|TRBD1|-|TRBJ1-2
CAIYRGNYGYTF
TGTGCCATTTACAGGGGTAATTATGGCTACACCTTC
>TRBV14|-|-|TRBJ2-7
CASSQERATYEQYF
TGTGCCAGCAGCCAAGAACGCGCCACCTACGAGCAGTACTTC
>TRBV2|TRBD1|few|TRBJ1-1
CASCPATGGLGTEAFF
TGTGCCAGCTGCCCCGCGACAGGGGGGTTGGGCACTGAAGCTTTCTTT
>TRBV5-1|TRBD2|-|TRBJ2-5
CASSWGLAGEGETQYF
TGCGCCAGCAGCTGGGGACTAGCGGGAGAGGGAGAGACCCAGTACTTC
>TRBV4-1|TRBD1|-|TRBJ1-5
CASSQDKGGPQPQHF
TGCGCCAGCAGCCAAGATAAAGGGGGCCCTCAGCCCCAGCATTTT
>TRBV29-1|-|-|TRBJ1-1
CSVEPNRDFTEAFF
TGCAGCGTTGAGCCCAACAGGGATTTCACTGAAGCTTTCTTT
>TRBV24-1|-|-|TRBJ1-5
CATSETGNQPQHF
TGTGCCACCAGTGAAACAGGGAATCAGCCCCAGCATTTT
>TRBV5-4|TRBD1|few|TRBJ1-2
CASRLHRQGEDGYTF
TGTGCCAGCAGGCTCCACAGACAGGGAGAGGATGGCTACACCTTC
>TRBV19|TRBD2|once|TRBJ2-3
CASSISGKSTDTQYF
TGTGCCAGTAGTATCAGCGGGAAGAGCACAGATACGCAGTATTTT
>TRBV29-1|TRBD1|-|TRBJ1-2
CSVTSTGDGYTF
TGCAGCGTTACATCGACAGGGGATGGCTACACCTTC
>TRBV6-1|TRBD1|-|TRBJ1-1
CASSEPGTGAGTEAFF
TGTGCCAGCAGTGAACCCGGGACAGGGGCCGGGACTGAAGCTTTCTTT
>TRBV6-5|-|-|TRBJ1-5
CASTERDISNQPQHF
TGTGCCAGCACCGAGAGGGACATTAGCAATCAGCCCCAGCATTTT
>TRBV19|-|-|TRBJ2-1
CASSIGSSYNEQFF
TGTGCCAGTAGTATCGGGAGCTCCTACAATGAGCAGTTCTTC
>TRBV5-1|TRBD2|-|TRBJ2-7
CASSIRGTTPYEQYF
TGCGCCAGCAGCATACGGGGGACTACTCCTTACGAGCAGTACTTC
>TRBV19|-|-|TRBJ1-4
CASSIDSTDEKLFF
TGTGCCAGTAGTATCGATAGTACAGATGAAAAACTGTTTTTT
>TRBV6-5|-|once|TRBJ1-2
CASRDNSNYGYTF
TGTGCCAGCCGGGACAATTCTAACTATGGCTACACCTTC
>TRBV7-2|TRBD1|-|TRBJ1-5
CASSSGDRSNQPQHF
TGTGCCAGCAGCTCGGGGGACAGGAGCAATCAGCCCCAGCATTTT
>TRBV2|-|-|TRBJ1-5
CASSQGRGVNQPQHF
TGTGCCAGCAGTCAAGGGCGGGGAGTCAATCAGCCCCAGCATTTT
>TRBV14|-|-|TRBJ1-3
CASSLSNRAGTIYF
TGTGCCAGCAGCCTAAGCAACAGGGCTGGAACCATATATTTT
>TRBV27|TRBD1|-|TRBJ2-7
CASSSQGRLREQYF
TGTGCCAGCAGCTCACAGGGGCGTTTGAGGGAGCAGTACTTC
>TRBV6-4|-|few|TRBJ2-1
CASSAGEYNEQFF
TGTGCCAGCAGTGCGGGAGAGTACAATGAGCAGTTCTTC
>TRBV7-9|TRBD2|-|TRBJ2-2
CASSPGTSGRLARELFF
TGTGCCAGCAGCCCAGGGACTAGCGGGAGGTTGGCCAGGGAGCTGTTTTTT
>TRBV19|TRBD1|-|TRBJ1-1
CASSIDRTGHTEAFF
TGTGCCAGTAGTATAGATAGGACAGGGCACACTGAAGCTTTCTTT
>TRBV28|-|-|TRBJ1-2
CASSSGMGTGMYGYTF
TGTGCCAGCTCCTCCGGGATGGGAACAGGGATGTATGGCTACACCTTC
>TRBV6-4|-|-|TRBJ2-3
CASSDMGLSTDTQYF
TGTGCCAGCAGTGACATGGGACTCAGCACAGATACGCAGTATTTT
>TRBV6-1|-|-|TRBJ2-2
CASSEHFLSGELFF
TGTGCCAGCAGTGAGCACTTTTTATCCGGGGAGCTGTTTTTT
>TRBV2|-|-|TRBJ1-4
CASSEPGGANEKLFF
TGTGCCAGCAGTGAACCCGGGGGGGCTAATGAAAAACTGTTTTTT